The rows below give T cell receptor beta chains drawn from one sample of a study of T cell responses to AZD1222 COVID-19 vaccine. Some clones are missing from TCRdb's copy, which holds only in-frame ones; the method was immunoSEQ multiplex PCR. The table has approximately 150,000 clones, approximately 90% seen once. The sample here was peripheral blood, taken on day 0 of AZD1222 vaccination. The receptors here all came from an adult in good health. Each CDR3 is given with its conserved first and last residue. Fields, in order: V gene, D gene, J gene, clone size, CDR3 DNA, CDR3 protein. D genes are given only for firm matches. Not every row has a clone size; where given, it reads once, few, many or a size class.

>TRBV27|.|TRBJ2-7|few
TGTGCCAGCAGTTCTCAGCGGATGGCCCACTACGAGCAGTACTTC
CASSSQRMAHYEQYF
>TRBV6-5|.|TRBJ1-2|.
TGTGCCAGCAGTCCCACAGGGTATGGTCGTGGCTACACCTTC
CASSPTGYGRGYTF
>TRBV7-6|.|TRBJ2-2|.
TGTGCCAGCAGCTTAGTCAGGGCGAACACCGGGGAGCTGTTTTTT
CASSLVRANTGELFF
>TRBV5-4|TRBD1|TRBJ1-3|once
TGTGCCAGCAGCTTTACAGGGGTCTCTGGAAACACCATATATTTT
CASSFTGVSGNTIYF
>TRBV6-5|.|TRBJ2-3|.
TGTGCCAGCAAAACTGCTACTAGCACAGATACGCAGTATTTT
CASKTATSTDTQYF
>TRBV7-2|TRBD1|TRBJ1-2|.
TGTGCCAGCAGCCTGGTCCGAGGACAGGGGAACTATGGCTACACCTTC
CASSLVRGQGNYGYTF
>TRBV5-1|.|TRBJ2-2|once
TGCGCCAGCAGCTTGGACGGGCACACCGGGGAGCTGTTTTTT
CASSLDGHTGELFF
>TRBV9|.|TRBJ2-5|.
TGTGCCAGCAGCGGGGGGGGCCCAGAGACCCAGTACTTC
CASSGGGPETQYF
>TRBV10-3|TRBD2|TRBJ2-7|.
TGTGCCATCAGCCCCGGACTAGCGACCCACGAGCAGTACTTC
CAISPGLATHEQYF
>TRBV10-3|TRBD1|TRBJ1-1|.
TGTGCCACCGGACAGGGGGGGACTGAAGCTTTCTTT
CATGQGGTEAFF
>TRBV7-2|.|TRBJ1-2|.
TGTGCCAGCAGCTCCCAGGCGGGGCAGGACTACACCTTC
CASSSQAGQDYTF
>TRBV4-3|TRBD2|TRBJ2-1|.
TGCGCCAGCAGCCACACCAGCGGGAGTGGGATTGAGCAGTTCTTC
CASSHTSGSGIEQFF
>TRBV4-1|.|TRBJ1-4|.
TGCGCCAGCAGCCTAAGCGCGGCAGAGACCATCGCTAATGAAAAACTGTTTTTT
CASSLSAAETIANEKLFF
>TRBV6-5|.|TRBJ2-1|.
TGTGCCAGCAGTTACATAGGTGATGAGCAGTTCTTC
CASSYIGDEQFF
>TRBV30|.|TRBJ1-5|.
TGTGCCTGGAGGGAGGGGTTGGGCAATCAGCCCCAGCATTTT
CAWREGLGNQPQHF
>TRBV28|.|TRBJ1-6|.
TGTGCCAGCTCGGAGTGGGGAAGACCCCTCCACTTT
CASSEWGRPLHF
>TRBV29-1|.|TRBJ2-2|.
TGCAGCGTTGTGGAAGCGGTAGTAGACACCGGGGAGCTGTTTTTT
CSVVEAVVDTGELFF
>TRBV18|TRBD1|TRBJ1-5|.
TGTGCCAGCTCACCAGGCGGGACAGGTATGAATCAGCCCCAGCATTTT
CASSPGGTGMNQPQHF
>TRBV10-3|TRBD1|TRBJ2-7|.
TGTGCCATCAGTGAAGGGGACAGGGGCAACTACGAGCAGTACTTC
CAISEGDRGNYEQYF
>TRBV19|.|TRBJ2-1|.
TGTGCCAGTAGTATGGGCCTCGGCGGAGACCAGTTCTTC
CASSMGLGGDQFF
>TRBV27|TRBD1|TRBJ2-7|.
TGTGCCAGCAGTCACGGACAGGGAGGCGAGCAGTACTTC
CASSHGQGGEQYF
>TRBV4-3|.|TRBJ1-1|.
TGCGCCAGCAGCCAAGGATGGGGACACCCGAACACTGAAGCTTTCTTT
CASSQGWGHPNTEAFF
>TRBV14|.|TRBJ1-6|.
TGTGCCAGCAGCCAGGAAAAGGGGAGCTCCTATAATTCACCCCTCCACTTT
CASSQEKGSSYNSPLHF
>TRBV19|.|TRBJ1-2|.
TGTGCCAGTACGATGTCACCTTTTAGTTATGGCTACACCTTC
CASTMSPFSYGYTF
>TRBV19|.|TRBJ1-1|.
TGTGCCAGTAGTATAGGACAGGCCTACACTGAAGCTTTCTTT
CASSIGQAYTEAFF
>TRBV28|.|TRBJ1-6|.
TGTGCCAGCACCTCAGGGAACTCACCCCTCCACTTT
CASTSGNSPLHF
>TRBV5-1|TRBD2|TRBJ2-5|.
TGCGCCAGCAGCCGTGGGACTAGCGGGAAAGAGACCCAGTACTTC
CASSRGTSGKETQYF
>TRBV6-2/TRBV6-3|.|TRBJ2-7|.
TGTGCCAGCAGTTCCTCCTGGAACGAGCAGTACTTC
CASSSSWNEQYF
>TRBV5-1|.|TRBJ2-7|.
TGCGCCAGCAGCTTGGAGGCCGACCCCTACGAGCAGTACTTC
CASSLEADPYEQYF
>TRBV9|.|TRBJ1-1|.
TGTGCCAGCAGCGTAGAAGGGGGTACTGAAGCTTTCTTT
CASSVEGGTEAFF
>TRBV4-3|.|TRBJ1-3|.
TGCGCCAGCAGCCAATCCCCAGGGGCCGCTGGAAACACCATATATTTT
CASSQSPGAAGNTIYF
>TRBV19|TRBD2|TRBJ2-2|.
TGTGCCAGTAGTCCAGCGGGAGTACCCGGGGAGCTGTTTTTT
CASSPAGVPGELFF
>TRBV30|.|TRBJ1-1|.
TGTGCCTGGAGTGTACCCAGCGTGAACACTGAAGCTTTCTTT
CAWSVPSVNTEAFF
>TRBV28|.|TRBJ1-5|.
TGTGCCAGCAGTTCGGTCGGTAGTAATGGCAATCAGCCCCAGCATTTT
CASSSVGSNGNQPQHF
>TRBV7-9|TRBD2|TRBJ2-1|few
TGTGCCAGCAGTTTCGGACTAGCGGGAGTCTGGAATGAGCAGTTCTTC
CASSFGLAGVWNEQFF
>TRBV4-3|.|TRBJ1-2|.
TGCGCCAGCAGCCAGGACCAGGGGTTCCATGGCTACACCTTC
CASSQDQGFHGYTF
>TRBV9|TRBD2|TRBJ2-2|.
TGTGCCAGCAGCGTAGTTCCTAGCGGGAGGACCGGGGAGCTGTTTTTT
CASSVVPSGRTGELFF
>TRBV3-1/TRBV3-2|.|TRBJ1-1|.
TGTGCCAGCAGCCAGGCAGGGAACACTGAAGCTTTCTTT
CASSQAGNTEAFF
>TRBV10-3|.|TRBJ1-1|.
TGTGCCATCAGTGAGTCGGGGCGGCCGAACACTGAAGCTTTCTTT
CAISESGRPNTEAFF
>TRBV10-3|.|TRBJ1-2|.
TGTGCCATCAGTGAGTTGGGCGTAACGAGGGGCTACACCTTC
CAISELGVTRGYTF
>TRBV6-1|.|TRBJ2-7|.
TGTGCCAGCAGTGACCGGGAACATGAGTACTTC
CASSDREHEYF
>TRBV6-5|.|TRBJ1-1|.
TGTGCCAGCAGTTACGAGGATAACACTGAAGCTTTCTTT
CASSYEDNTEAFF
>TRBV6-2/TRBV6-3|TRBD1|TRBJ1-5|.
TGTGCCAGCAGTCTCTCCGGGACAGGGGTCCAGCCCCAGCATTTT
CASSLSGTGVQPQHF
>TRBV6-5|.|TRBJ2-1|.
TGTGCCAGCAGGTCCCGTCAGGCCTACAATGAGCAGTTCTTC
CASRSRQAYNEQFF
>TRBV30|.|TRBJ1-1|.
TGTGCCTGGAGTGTACTCGGGGTTGGAACTGAAGCTTTCTTT
CAWSVLGVGTEAFF
>TRBV10-3|.|TRBJ1-5|.
TGTGCCATCAGTGAAGGAGGGAATAGCAATCAGCCCCAGCATTTT
CAISEGGNSNQPQHF
>TRBV9|TRBD2|TRBJ2-3|.
TGTGCCAGCAGCTCAAGACTAGCGGGAGGGCCGTCGGCAGATACGCAGTATTTT
CASSSRLAGGPSADTQYF
>TRBV12-3/TRBV12-4|.|TRBJ2-5|few
TGTGCCAGCAGCCTGACTCAAGGGGGGACCCAGTACTTC
CASSLTQGGTQYF
>TRBV6-2/TRBV6-3|.|TRBJ2-1|.
TGTGCCAGCAGTCTTCGGATACTAGGAGCTGAGCAGTTCTTC
CASSLRILGAEQFF
>TRBV11-3|.|TRBJ1-1|once
TGTGCCAGCAGGAACGGGGGGACTGAAGCTTTCTTT
CASRNGGTEAFF
>TRBV12-3/TRBV12-4|TRBD1|TRBJ1-2|.
TGTGCCAGCAGTGCGACAGGGGGCCATGGCTACACCTTC
CASSATGGHGYTF
>TRBV7-8|.|TRBJ2-2|.
TGTGCCAGCCCCCGCCCGCCGACCGGGGAGCTGTTTTTT
CASPRPPTGELFF
>TRBV5-1|TRBD2|TRBJ2-1|.
TGCGCCAGCAGCGTCCGGACTAGCGGGAGGGGACCTAAACGGAGTGAGCAGTTCTTC
CASSVRTSGRGPKRSEQFF